The 30 T cell receptor beta chains reported below all come from one sample, sequenced in a study of Tregs in tolerant kidney transplant recipients. Mixed chimerism was transient after nonmyeloablative marrow transplants from related graft donors. Repertoires were generated with immunoSEQ multiplex PCR, while TCRdb's copy carries only in-frame clones and drops some. The table has 50,000 or so clones, approximately 90% seen once. This specimen consisted of CD8+ T cells from blood (PBMCs), obtained 12 months after the transplant. The receptors stem from a human patient who received a combined kidney and bone marrow transplant. Among the T cells, some may be from the graft donor.

Notes on this clone: This sample includes further DNA sequences coding for the same CDR3. The chain combines TRBV4-3 with TRBJ1-6; D unclear. The CDR3 totals 16 residues. Germline-derived CDR1 and CDR2 are LGHNA and YSLEER. Deletions cut 1 base from V and 7 bases from J, with 14 bases between. DNA of the CDR3: TGCGCCAGCAGCCAAGGGTTTACGGTCCTCAATTCACCCCTCCACTTT. Residues: CASSQGFTVLNSPLHF.

The V gene is TRBV9, the J gene TRBJ2-3; unclear D gene. The ends were cut back, 0 bases at V and 4 bases at J, with 9 bases in the middle. The germline V gene has CDR1 SGDLS and CDR2 YYNGEE. This CDR3 is built from 14 residues. The CDR3 DNA follows: TGTGCCAGCAGCGTAGGAGAAGCCTCAGATACGCAGTATTTT. It is translated as CASSVGEASDTQYF. The full variable domain, in which reference TRBV9 and TRBJ2-3 provide the parts outside the CDR3, is DSGVTQTPKHLITATGQRVTLRCSPRSGDLSVYWYQQSLDQGLQFLIQYYNGEERAKGNILERFSAQQFPDLHSELNLSSLELGDSALYFCASSVGEASDTQYFGPGTRLTVL.

V usage is TRBV9 and J usage is TRBJ1-2; 7 bases are shared with TRBD1. This CDR3 has 14 amino acids. Trimming took 3 bases from V and 3 from J; bases not matched to a gene: 5. The germline gives CDR1 SGDLS, CDR2 YYNGEE. CDR3 DNA: TGTGCCAGCAGCGGGGGACAGCCGTACTATGGCTACACCTTC. Its translation is CASSGGQPYYGYTF.

The chain employs TRBV7-3 and TRBJ2-1; D is possibly TRBD1 (5 bases). This CDR3 is built from 13 residues. The germline CDR1 and CDR2 sequences are SGHTA and FQGTGA. Trimming left V 4 bases short and J 5 bases short, with 9 bases between. This CDR3 is CASSSQGNNEQFF. CDR3 DNA: TGTGCCAGCAGCTCCCAGGGAAACAATGAGCAGTTCTTC.

CDR3 in amino acids: CASSFAGFTTEAFF. The CDR3 DNA is TGTGCCAGCAGTTTCGCAGGGTTCACCACTGAAGCTTTCTTT. The V gene is TRBV27, the J gene TRBJ1-1; TRBD1 might be the D (5 bases). CDR1 and CDR2 from the germline V gene are MNHEY and SMNVEV (reference sequence). The V end lost 3 bases, the J end lost 4 bases, and 12 bases lay between the germline ends. This CDR3 comprises 14 residues.

J is TRBJ1-1 and V is TRBV19; no definite D call. The ends were cut back, 3 bases at V and 0 bases at J, with 14 bases in the middle. Germline V gene data show CDR1 as LNHDA and CDR2 as SQIVND (reference sequence). This CDR3 contains 16 residues. CDR3: CASSMRLRTLNTEAFF. CDR3 coding DNA: TGTGCCAGTAGTATGAGACTAAGGACGTTGAACACTGAAGCTTTCTTT. The whole variable domain, remainder taken from reference TRBV19 and TRBJ1-1, is DGGITQSPKYLFRKEGQNVTLSCEQNLNHDAMYWYRQDPGQGLRLIYYSQIVNDFQKGDIAEGYSVSREKKESFPLTVTSAQKNPTAFYLCASSMRLRTLNTEAFFGQGTRLTVV.

CDR3 nucleotide sequence: TGCGCCAGCAGCGACGGACTAGCGGGGTACGAGCAGTACTTC. Encoded protein: CASSDGLAGYEQYF. The V gene is TRBV4-3, the J gene TRBJ2-7; the match to TRBD2 covers 12 bases. Trimming removed 5 bases from V and 4 bases from J; junction bases left unmatched: 3. Germline V gene data show CDR1 as LGHNA and CDR2 as YSLEER. The CDR3 length is 14 residues.

The V and J genes are TRBV4-2 and TRBJ2-3; TRBD2 aligns across 7 bases. The CDR3 is made up of 15 amino acids. In germline, CDR1 is LGHNA, CDR2 YNFKEQ. Germline trimming cut 4 bases from V and 4 bases from J; bases unmatched to any gene: 8. DNA for the CDR3: TGTGCCAGCAGCCCTTTTGTCGCGGGGGCAGATACGCAGTATTTT. This gives the protein CASSPFVAGADTQYF.

The J gene is TRBJ2-5, the V gene TRBV7-7; TRBD1 is a possible D gene (6 bases). The V gene's germline CDR1 is SSHAT and CDR2 FNYEAQ (reference sequence). There are 13 residues in the CDR3. The V gene lost 6 bases and the J gene lost 3 bases, with 11 bases spanning the gap. The CDR3 sequence: CASRRAGEETQYF. For the CDR3, the DNA is TGTGCCAGCAGGAGGGCAGGGGAAGAGACCCAGTACTTC.

The V and J genes are TRBV4-3 and TRBJ2-7; 7 bases agree with TRBD1. J was trimmed by 2 bases and V by 3 bases; bases with no gene match: 7. Germline CDR1 reads LGHNA; CDR2 reads YSLEER. This CDR3 has 15 amino acids. CDR3 residues: CASSQYGTATYEQYF. The CDR3, as DNA: TGCGCCAGCAGCCAGTACGGGACAGCGACCTACGAGCAGTACTTC.

The chain links TRBV30 to TRBJ2-7; 7 nucleotides agree with TRBD1. J lost 7 bases, V lost 2 bases, and 8 bases had no gene match. Looked up from germline, CDR1 is GTSNPN and CDR2 is SVGIG (reference sequence). This CDR3 spans 13 amino acids. CDR3 sequence (DNA): TGTGCCTGGAGTATAGGGGGCCTGGAAGAGCAGTACTTC. As protein: CAWSIGGLEEQYF.

This chain joins TRBV27 and TRBJ2-4; a possible D gene is TRBD2 (6 bases). The germline gives CDR1 MNHEY, CDR2 SMNVEV (reference sequence). V was pared by 8 bases and J by 6 bases, with 11 bases between. The CDR3 totals 12 residues. Here the CDR3 reads CASRGIGNIQYF. The DNA for the CDR3 is TGTGCCAGCCGGGGGATAGGAAACATTCAGTACTTC.

This clone was detected once. The chain has TRBV4-1 and TRBJ2-7; TRBD2 agrees at 11 bases. From germline, CDR1 is MGHRA and CDR2 YSYEKL. The CDR3 loop spans 16 amino acids. J gave up 4 bases and V 4 bases, and 9 bases lay outside the gene matches. Written as DNA, the CDR3 is TGCGCCAGCAGCCTTAACTCCGGGACTAGCGGTTACGAGCAGTACTTC. Amino acid sequence: CASSLNSGTSGYEQYF.

This sequence joins TRBV9 and TRBJ1-1; the match to TRBD1 covers 11 bases. From germline, CDR1 is SGDLS and CDR2 YYNGEE. V trimming: 4 bases; J trimming: 4 bases; junction bases outside the gene matches: 3. The CDR3 covers 14 residues. The CDR3 nucleotides read TGTGCCAGCAGCCGCGGGACAGGGGGCACTGAAGCTTTCTTT. Translating it yields CASSRGTGGTEAFF.

The V and J genes are TRBV27 and TRBJ2-1; 8 bases match TRBD2. Per germline, CDR1 MNHEY and CDR2 SMNVEV (reference sequence). J gave up 1 base and V 10 bases, and 3 bases lay outside the gene matches. The CDR3 covers 13 residues. The CDR3 loop is CAIGGGSYNEQFF. As DNA, the CDR3 is TGTGCCATCGGGGGGGGGTCCTACAATGAGCAGTTCTTC.

The rearrangement joins TRBV7-6 to TRBJ1-2; TRBD1 might be the D (6 bases). The length of the CDR3 is 16 residues. Germline CDR1 is SGHVS and CDR2 is FNYEAQ. The ends were cut back, 1 base at V and 3 bases at J, with 15 bases in the middle. The CDR3 coding sequence is TGTGCCAGCAGCTTAGGGTCCTGGGGGCTCGACTATGGCTACACCTTC. Encoded protein: CASSLGSWGLDYGYTF.

This clone was seen once. The J gene is TRBJ2-2, the V gene TRBV18; D may be TRBD1 (7 bases). The CDR3 has 18 amino acids. Germline CDR1 reads KGHSH; CDR2 reads LQKENI. The germline V and J ends were trimmed by 2 bases and 5 bases, with 21 bases remaining between them. CDR3 amino acids: CASSPDRSRGVRTGELFF. As DNA, the CDR3 is TGTGCCAGCTCACCAGATCGGAGCAGGGGGGTTCGTACCGGGGAGCTGTTTTTT. Variable domain in full (rest from reference TRBV18 and TRBJ2-2): NAGVMQNPRHLVRRRGQEARLRCSPMKGHSHVYWYRQLPEEGLKFMVYLQKENIIDESGMPKERFSAEFPKEGPSILRIQQVVRGDSAAYFCASSPDRSRGVRTGELFFGEGSRLTVL.

On this clone: This CDR3 is also generated by other DNA sequences in the sample. The chain recombines TRBV9 with TRBJ1-1, with D maybe TRBD1 (6 bases). Between the trimmed V and J ends, which lost 2 bases and 5 bases, there was a span of 13 bases. Germline CDR1 SGDLS, CDR2 YYNGEE. This CDR3 is built from 14 residues. The DNA for the CDR3 is TGTGCCAGCAGCGTCGCCAGGGGTGGGACTGAAGCTTTCTTT. Protein sequence: CASSVARGGTEAFF. Combining the CDR3 with reference TRBV9 and TRBJ1-1 gives the whole variable domain DSGVTQTPKHLITATGQRVTLRCSPRSGDLSVYWYQQSLDQGLQFLIQYYNGEERAKGNILERFSAQQFPDLHSELNLSSLELGDSALYFCASSVARGGTEAFFGQGTRLTVV.

V usage is TRBV9 and J usage is TRBJ2-3; D is possibly TRBD1 (6 bases). CDR1 is SGDLS and CDR2 is YYNGEE in the germline V gene. The length of the CDR3 is 12 residues. Trimming pared 0 bases from V and 8 bases from J, leaving 7 bases between. The CDR3 DNA reads TGTGCCAGCAGCGTAGGAGGGGGTACGCAGTATTTT. The encoded protein is CASSVGGGTQYF.

This clone is medium-sized in the sample. The chain combines TRBV15 with TRBJ2-7; 9 bases fit TRBD1. Trimming cost V 1 base and J 3 bases; bases outside gene matches: 7. The length of the CDR3 is 16 residues. Per germline, CDR1 LNHNV and CDR2 YYDKDF (reference sequence). This CDR3 reads CATSRAMRDRVYEQYF. CDR3 DNA: TGTGCCACCAGCAGAGCCATGAGGGACAGGGTCTACGAGCAGTACTTC.

This clone was recorded only once. This rearrangement joins TRBV5-4 to TRBJ2-1, with 7 positions matching TRBD1. The CDR3 extends over 15 amino acids. Germline CDR1 is SGHNT and CDR2 is YYREEE (reference sequence). Trimming took 3 bases from V and 2 from J; bases not matched to a gene: 5. In nucleotides, the CDR3 is TGTGCCAGCAGCTATGGACAGGCCCCCTACAATGAGCAGTTCTTC. Translation: CASSYGQAPYNEQFF.

The rearrangement links TRBV7-8 to TRBJ2-7; no clear D gene. Trimming took 5 bases from V and 3 from J, leaving 8 bases between them. This CDR3 has 12 amino acids. Per germline, CDR1 SGHVS and CDR2 FQNEAQ. The CDR3 protein is CASSESGYEQYF. CDR3 DNA: TGTGCCAGCAGCGAGTCCGGCTACGAGCAGTACTTC.

The chain has TRBV6-1 and TRBJ2-7; a possible D gene is TRBD1 (5 bases). The germline V and J ends were trimmed by 8 bases and 2 bases, with 10 bases remaining between them. The CDR3 runs to 12 residues. Germline loops: CDR1 MNHNS, CDR2 SASEGT. In DNA, the CDR3 is TGTGCCAGCCGTCAGGGTCCCTACGAGCAGTACTTC. Translating it yields CASRQGPYEQYF.

The J gene is TRBJ1-4, the V gene TRBV7-2; D call uncertain. Germline loops: CDR1 SGHTA, CDR2 FQGNSA. The CDR3 runs 16 residues. Trimming pared 2 bases from V and 8 bases from J, leaving 18 bases between. This chain's CDR3 is CASSLFDIGEGEKLFF. CDR3 DNA sequence: TGTGCCAGCAGCTTATTCGACATCGGGGAAGGGGAAAAACTGTTTTTT.

The V gene is TRBV5-4, the J gene TRBJ2-1; 7 nucleotides align to TRBD1. Losses at the gene ends were 7 bases for V and 5 bases for J; bases not matched to a gene: 6. CDR1 is SGHNT and CDR2 is YYREEE in the germline V gene (reference sequence). The CDR3 is 13 amino acids. The CDR3: CASETGIHNEQFF. The CDR3 coding sequence is TGTGCCAGCGAGACAGGGATCCACAATGAGCAGTTCTTC.

CDR3 in amino acids: CASSFGLGGEAIQYF. CDR3 nucleotides: TGTGCCAGCAGCTTCGGTCTTGGAGGCGAGGCCATTCAGTACTTC. The chain employs TRBV7-9 and TRBJ2-4, with D possibly matching TRBD2 (5 bases). The CDR3 has 15 residues. Trimming stripped 3 bases from V and 9 bases from J, with 18 bases between. CDR1 SEHNR and CDR2 FQNEAQ come from the germline V gene (reference sequence).

This clone has just one count. This sequence joins TRBV5-1 and TRBJ2-3; TRBD2 is a possible D gene (5 bases). CDR1 SGHRS and CDR2 YFSETQ come from the germline V gene. This CDR3 comprises 14 residues. The V end lost 5 bases, the J end lost 6 bases, and 16 bases lay between the germline ends. The CDR3 here is CASSYELIADTQYF. The DNA of the CDR3 is TGCGCCAGCAGTTATGAACTCATAGCGGATACGCAGTATTTT.

This clone came up once. The rearrangement uses TRBV6-1 and TRBJ2-7; D gene uncertain. V was clipped by 6 bases and J by 2 bases, with 14 bases between them. CDR1 and CDR2 from the germline V gene are MNHNS and SASEGT. The CDR3 sequence is 14 residues long. The CDR3 sequence: CASSPRAIPYEQYF. The CDR3 DNA follows: TGTGCCAGCAGCCCCCGAGCAATTCCCTACGAGCAGTACTTC.

The J gene is TRBJ2-1, the V gene TRBV7-8; no reliable D call. Germline V gene data show CDR1 as SGHVS and CDR2 as FQNEAQ. Trimming left V 5 bases short and J 0 bases short, with 8 bases between. The CDR3 spans 14 residues. The CDR3: CASSPRSSYNEQFF. CDR3 DNA sequence: TGTGCCAGCAGCCCAAGGAGCTCCTACAATGAGCAGTTCTTC.

The chain uses TRBV7-6 and TRBJ1-2; a weak D match, TRBD1 (5 bases). The CDR3 contains 15 residues. Germline loops: CDR1 SGHVS, CDR2 FNYEAQ. Trimming cost V 5 bases and J 4 bases, with 17 bases left between them. CDR3 in DNA: TGTGCCAGCAGCCCTCGTGGAGGGACGGGCTATGGCTACACCTTC. This codes for CASSPRGGTGYGYTF. The full variable domain, its missing parts supplied by reference TRBV7-6 and TRBJ1-2, is GAGVSQSPRYKVTKRGQDVALRCDPISGHVSLYWYRQALGQGPEFLTYFNYEAQQDKSGLPNDRFSAERPEGSISTLTIQRTEQRDSAMYRCASSPRGGTGYGYTFGSGTRLTVV.